This note documents a single T cell receptor (beta chain) sequence. The data derive from a study of CD8+ T cells in alopecia areata. The V end was cut by 0 bases, the J end by 1 base, with 7 bases between. The CDR3 length is 14 residues. Looked up from germline, CDR1 is SGHDT and CDR2 is YYEEEE. Treatment denoted: oral pan-JAK inhibitor, 5-10 mg twice daily. Extracted from the samples, RNA was reverse transcribed into cDNA to serve as the sequencing template. Assay: immunoSEQ multiplex PCR; the TCRdb copy retains only in-frame clones and omits some. The table lists some 200,000 clones, 55% to 75% of them singletons.

The sequence came from a human donor with alopecia areata. The chain links TRBV5-6 to TRBJ1-1; no firm D call. This specimen was CD4+ T cells sorted from blood, taken at week 24, from a patient treated with tofacitinib. The CDR3 DNA is TGTGCCAGCAGCTTGGCCCTTGGGAACACTGAAGCTTTCTTT. It translates to CASSLALGNTEAFF.